This entry lists 12 T cell receptor beta chains sequenced from one sample in a study of T cell responses to AZD1222 COVID-19 vaccine. Repertoires were generated with immunoSEQ multiplex PCR, while TCRdb's copy carries only in-frame clones and drops some. Among 120,000 to 150,000 clones, approximately 91% were seen once, and the ten largest hold around 2.1%. Source: peripheral blood, taken 28 days after the second AZD1222 dose. These receptors were collected from an adult who received the AZD1222 COVID-19 vaccine.

The chain combines TRBV4-1 with TRBJ2-5; 11 bases align to TRBD2. CDR1 and CDR2 (germline): MGHRA, YSYEKL. J gave up 5 bases and V 0 bases, and 11 bases lay outside the gene matches. The CDR3 loop spans 18 amino acids. CDR3 protein: CASSQDPGVAGGLETQYF. For the CDR3, the DNA is TGCGCCAGCAGCCAAGACCCCGGGGTAGCGGGGGGGCTTGAGACCCAGTACTTC.

The chain has TRBV4-2 and TRBJ2-3; 7 bases line up with TRBD2. This CDR3 is 16 amino acids long. Germline CDR1 LGHNA, CDR2 YNFKEQ. J lost 3 bases, V lost 4 bases, and 10 bases had no gene match. The CDR3 spells CASSLSRGGSTDTQYF. CDR3 nucleotides: TGTGCCAGCAGCCTGTCCCGTGGCGGGAGTACAGATACGCAGTATTTT.

The genes are TRBV24-1 and TRBJ1-2, with a possible D match to TRBD1 (6 bases). Germline-derived CDR1 and CDR2 are KGHDR and SFDVKD. Trimming removed 2 bases from V and 6 bases from J, with 12 bases in between. The CDR3 spans 14 residues. The DNA for the CDR3 is TGTGCCACCAGTGATTCAGACAGGATAAATGGCTACACCTTC. It specifies CATSDSDRINGYTF.

The chain uses TRBV6-6 and TRBJ1-2, with a weak D call TRBD1 (5 bases). The ends were cut back, 5 bases at V and 4 bases at J, with 14 bases in the middle. This CDR3 spans 14 amino acids. Per germline, CDR1 MNHNY and CDR2 SVGAGI (reference sequence). The CDR3 here is CASSLEADSYGYTF. The CDR3 nucleotides are TGTGCCAGCAGTCTCGAAGCCGACAGCTATGGCTACACCTTC.

The rearrangement uses TRBV2 and TRBJ1-5, with a weak D call TRBD1 (6 bases). CDR1 is SNHLY and CDR2 is FYNNEI in the germline V gene. The CDR3 is 13 residues long. V was cut by 4 bases and J by 6 bases, with 10 bases left in between. CDR3 region: CASSAEGGQPQHF. CDR3 nucleotide sequence: TGTGCCAGCAGTGCGGAGGGGGGTCAGCCCCAGCATTTT.

The chain has TRBV29-1 and TRBJ2-1; 9 nucleotides line up with TRBD1. The CDR3 is made up of 15 amino acids. Germline values: CDR1 SQVTM, CDR2 ANQGSEA. V lost 6 bases to trimming and J lost 8 bases; unmatched junction nucleotides: 14. The CDR3 spells CSVHPRDRVRDEQFF. The CDR3 DNA reads as TGCAGCGTGCATCCCCGGGACAGGGTCAGGGATGAGCAGTTCTTC.

The chain recombines TRBV12-3 or TRBV12-4 with TRBJ2-1, with D unresolved. Between the trimmed V and J ends, which lost 0 bases and 14 bases, there was a span of 11 bases. CDR3 size: 12 residues. The CDR3 reads CASSLAGIAEFF. The CDR3 nucleotides read TGTGCCAGCAGTTTAGCTGGGATTGCAGAGTTCTTC.

The chain uses TRBV11-2 and TRBJ1-1; D gene unclear. Germline CDR1 reads SGHAT; CDR2 reads FQNNGV. This CDR3 spans 14 amino acids. V lost 2 bases and J lost 1, with 8 bases in between. The CDR3 DNA is TGTGCCAGCAGCTTAAACAGAGAGAACACTGAAGCTTTCTTT. Protein product: CASSLNRENTEAFF.

V is TRBV15 and J is TRBJ2-7, with 12 bases aligning to TRBD2. The germline CDR1 and CDR2 sequences are LNHNV and YYDKDF (reference sequence). V shed 8 bases and J 2 bases; nucleotides not matched to a gene: 4. The CDR3 runs to 14 residues. The CDR3 spells CATSRLAGAYEQYF. The CDR3 coding sequence is TGTGCCACCTCGAGACTAGCGGGGGCCTACGAGCAGTACTTC.

The chain recombines TRBV27 with TRBJ1-5; D gene uncertain. The germline V gene has CDR1 MNHEY and CDR2 SMNVEV (reference sequence). This CDR3 region has 16 residues. V gave up 5 bases and J gave up 0 bases, with 14 bases separating them. The CDR3 spells CASSPRTGNSNQPQHF. For the CDR3, the DNA is TGTGCCAGCAGTCCACGGACGGGGAATAGCAATCAGCCCCAGCATTTT.

The V gene is TRBV20-1, the J gene TRBJ2-7; the D gene is possibly TRBD1 (5 bases). The germline CDR1 and CDR2 sequences are DFQATT and SNEGSKA (reference sequence). The germline V and J ends were trimmed by 5 bases and 7 bases, with 12 bases remaining between them. This CDR3 contains 11 residues. CDR3 DNA sequence: TGCAGTGCTGCTGACAGACTGGAGCAGTACTTC. This encodes CSAADRLEQYF.

The chain uses TRBV5-6 and TRBJ1-1; D may be TRBD1 (5 bases). V was cut by 0 bases and J by 7 bases, with 7 bases left in between. CDR1 is SGHDT and CDR2 is YYEEEE in the germline V gene. The CDR3 contains 12 residues. CDR3 DNA sequence: TGTGCCAGCAGCTTGGGACAGAATGAAGCTTTCTTT. Its translation: CASSLGQNEAFF.